The 3 T cell receptor beta chains in this list originate from one sample, sequenced in a study of identical twins. TCRdb recomputed calls from the 5' RACE reads with MiXCR, one row per CDR3 protein. The sample lists 300,000 to 400,000 distinct CDR3 sequences, approximately 8.7% seen once, with under 10% in the top ten. Material for sequencing was naive T cells sorted from blood. Receptor source: a woman aged 45-65 years in good health.

At least ten counts were recorded for this clonotype. The chain recombines TRBV9 with TRBJ1-4; TRBD1 might be the D (5 bases). V was shortened by 3 bases and J by 3 bases, with 15 bases between the two germline ends. The length of the CDR3 is 16 residues. Germline-derived CDR1 and CDR2 are SGDLS and YYNGEE. The CDR3 DNA sequence: TGTGCCAGCAGCGCCCAAACCGGGACGGCTAATGAAAAACTGTTTTTT. This codes for CASSAQTGTANEKLFF.

This clonotype was recorded many times. The chain joins TRBV5-1 to TRBJ1-5, with 8 positions matching TRBD1. CDR3 length: 15 residues. Germline lookup yields CDR1 SGHRS and CDR2 YFSETQ. J was trimmed by 2 bases and V by 4 bases; bases with no gene match: 5. CDR3 loop: CASSPTGVGNQPQHF. The CDR3 nucleotides are TGCGCCAGCAGCCCGACAGGGGTGGGCAATCAGCCCCAGCATTTT.

This chain joins TRBV25-1 and TRBJ2-2, with 7 bases lining up with TRBD1. Germline CDR1 and CDR2: MGHDK and SYGVNS. V lost 4 bases to trimming and J lost 6 bases; unmatched junction nucleotides: 5. There are 14 residues in the CDR3. This CDR3 reads CASSGDSRSGELFF. Here the CDR3 DNA reads TGTGCCAGCAGTGGGGACAGTCGTTCCGGGGAGCTGTTTTTT.